A selection of T cell receptor beta chains follows, all from one sample in a study of blood T cell repertoires in COVID-19. Using immunoSEQ multiplex PCR, the repertoire was profiled, and TCRdb retains in-frame clones only, with some absent. This table has under 45,000 clones, around 88% appearing once. Sequencing input: peripheral blood. These receptor sequences come from a woman of 80 years or more with active or convalescent COVID-19. The CDR3 runs from the conserved cysteine through the conserved F or W. The D gene is left open where the match is weak. Part of the rows lack a size; the others show once, few, many or a class for expanded clones.

j_call: TRBJ1-2; clone_size: NA; d_call: NA; v_call: TRBV15; cdr3_aa: CATSYTLNYGYTF; cdr3_nt: TGTGCCACCAGCTACACCCTTAACTATGGCTACACCTTC
j_call: TRBJ1-1; clone_size: NA; d_call: NA; v_call: TRBV6-5; cdr3_aa: CASSSYSNTEAFF; cdr3_nt: TGTGCCAGCAGCTCCTACTCGAACACTGAAGCTTTCTTT
j_call: TRBJ1-1; clone_size: NA; d_call: TRBD1; v_call: TRBV27; cdr3_aa: CASSLGQGNTEAFF; cdr3_nt: TGTGCCAGCAGTTTGGGACAGGGGAACACTGAAGCTTTCTTT
j_call: TRBJ2-1; clone_size: NA; d_call: NA; v_call: TRBV28; cdr3_aa: CASSPTVYNEQFF; cdr3_nt: TGTGCCAGCAGTCCCACAGTTTACAATGAGCAGTTCTTC
j_call: TRBJ1-4; clone_size: NA; d_call: NA; v_call: TRBV28; cdr3_aa: CASSLPPALVSRGKLFF; cdr3_nt: TGTGCCAGCAGTTTACCCCCCGCACTGGTCAGTCGAGGAAAACTGTTTTTT
j_call: TRBJ1-5; clone_size: NA; d_call: NA; v_call: TRBV6-6; cdr3_aa: CASSYAGSEQPQHF; cdr3_nt: TGTGCCAGCAGTTACGCAGGGTCGGAGCAGCCCCAGCATTTT
j_call: TRBJ1-1; clone_size: NA; d_call: NA; v_call: TRBV5-6; cdr3_aa: CASSPEGGALNTEAFF; cdr3_nt: TGTGCCAGCAGCCCCGAAGGGGGGGCCCTGAACACTGAAGCTTTCTTT
j_call: TRBJ1-2; clone_size: NA; d_call: TRBD1; v_call: TRBV28; cdr3_aa: CASSLQDRVWQGYTF; cdr3_nt: TGTGCCAGCAGTTTACAGGACAGGGTATGGCAGGGCTACACCTTC
j_call: TRBJ2-2; clone_size: few; d_call: NA; v_call: TRBV18; cdr3_aa: CASSPTGFANTGELFF; cdr3_nt: TGTGCCAGCTCCCCAACGGGTTTTGCGAACACCGGGGAGCTGTTTTTT
j_call: TRBJ1-1; clone_size: NA; d_call: NA; v_call: TRBV28; cdr3_aa: CASLRQAWNTEAFF; cdr3_nt: TGTGCCAGCCTTCGACAGGCATGGAACACTGAAGCTTTCTTT
j_call: TRBJ1-2; clone_size: NA; d_call: NA; v_call: TRBV6-5; cdr3_aa: CASSPKNYGYTF; cdr3_nt: TGTGCCAGCAGTCCCAAAAACTATGGCTACACCTTC
j_call: TRBJ1-5; clone_size: NA; d_call: NA; v_call: TRBV4-2; cdr3_aa: CASSQDSGGRQPQHF; cdr3_nt: TGTGCCAGCAGCCAAGATTCGGGGGGCAGGCAGCCCCAGCATTTT
j_call: TRBJ1-5; clone_size: NA; d_call: NA; v_call: TRBV16; cdr3_aa: CASSPRAGDNQPQHF; cdr3_nt: TGTGCCAGCAGCCCCAGGGCAGGGGACAATCAGCCCCAGCATTTT
j_call: TRBJ2-3; clone_size: NA; d_call: TRBD2; v_call: TRBV5-5; cdr3_aa: CASSLVGTSGRGADTQYF; cdr3_nt: TGTGCCAGCAGCTTGGTAGGGACTAGCGGGAGAGGCGCAGATACGCAGTATTTT
j_call: TRBJ2-3; clone_size: NA; d_call: TRBD2; v_call: TRBV5-8; cdr3_aa: CASNNQEGLLGVADTQYF; cdr3_nt: TGTGCCAGCAACAATCAGGAGGGACTACTGGGGGTCGCAGATACGCAGTATTTT
j_call: TRBJ2-7; clone_size: NA; d_call: NA; v_call: TRBV5-1; cdr3_aa: CASSQRDGGYEQYF; cdr3_nt: TGCGCCAGCAGCCAAAGGGACGGGGGCTACGAGCAGTACTTC
j_call: TRBJ2-1; clone_size: NA; d_call: TRBD2; v_call: TRBV4-1; cdr3_aa: CASSQSKPGTSGINEQFF; cdr3_nt: TGCGCCAGCAGCCAGAGTAAGCCCGGGACTAGCGGGATCAATGAGCAGTTCTTC
j_call: TRBJ1-5; clone_size: NA; d_call: NA; v_call: TRBV15; cdr3_aa: CATSRSVNQPQHF; cdr3_nt: TGTGCCACCAGCAGATCCGTCAATCAGCCCCAGCATTTT
j_call: TRBJ1-5; clone_size: once; d_call: NA; v_call: TRBV27; cdr3_aa: CASSLSIGGGQPQHF; cdr3_nt: TGTGCCAGCAGTTTATCGATTGGGGGAGGTCAGCCCCAGCATTTT
j_call: TRBJ1-2; clone_size: NA; d_call: NA; v_call: TRBV19; cdr3_aa: CASSRGLSNYGYTF; cdr3_nt: TGTGCCAGTAGTAGAGGACTTTCTAACTATGGCTACACCTTC
j_call: TRBJ1-1; clone_size: NA; d_call: TRBD1; v_call: TRBV28; cdr3_aa: CASSFPGQTLMNTEAFF; cdr3_nt: TGTGCCAGCAGTTTCCCGGGACAGACCTTAATGAACACTGAAGCTTTCTTT
j_call: TRBJ2-5; clone_size: NA; d_call: NA; v_call: TRBV9; cdr3_aa: CASSVAGGSPGRETQYF; cdr3_nt: TGTGCCAGCAGCGTAGCAGGCGGGTCCCCGGGCCGGGAGACCCAGTACTTC
j_call: TRBJ2-3; clone_size: once; d_call: NA; v_call: TRBV28; cdr3_aa: CASSLFQGLDFTDTQYF; cdr3_nt: TGTGCCAGCAGTTTGTTCCAGGGACTGGACTTCACAGATACGCAGTATTTT
j_call: TRBJ1-1; clone_size: few; d_call: NA; v_call: TRBV19; cdr3_aa: CASSIPGVNTEAFF; cdr3_nt: TGTGCCAGTAGTATCCCAGGGGTAAACACTGAAGCTTTCTTT
j_call: TRBJ2-1; clone_size: few; d_call: NA; v_call: TRBV27; cdr3_aa: CASSLLAVSYNEQFF; cdr3_nt: TGTGCCAGCAGTTTATTAGCGGTGTCCTACAATGAGCAGTTCTTC
j_call: TRBJ2-1; clone_size: once; d_call: TRBD1; v_call: TRBV7-6; cdr3_aa: CASSPHPGTGSYNEQFF; cdr3_nt: TGTGCCAGCAGCCCACATCCCGGGACAGGATCCTACAATGAGCAGTTCTTC
j_call: TRBJ2-2; clone_size: NA; d_call: NA; v_call: TRBV2; cdr3_aa: CASSEQGGIGELFF; cdr3_nt: TGTGCCAGCAGTGAACAGGGCGGAATCGGGGAGCTGTTTTTT
j_call: TRBJ1-2; clone_size: NA; d_call: TRBD1; v_call: TRBV6-5; cdr3_aa: CASRETGFGYTF; cdr3_nt: TGTGCCAGCAGGGAGACAGGGTTTGGCTACACCTTC
j_call: TRBJ2-7; clone_size: NA; d_call: TRBD1; v_call: TRBV18; cdr3_aa: CASSIQDRVREQYF; cdr3_nt: TGTGCCAGCTCAATTCAGGACAGGGTCCGCGAGCAGTACTTC
j_call: TRBJ2-1; clone_size: NA; d_call: NA; v_call: TRBV4-1; cdr3_aa: CASSREDLTPAVDEQFF; cdr3_nt: TGCGCCAGCAGCCGCGAGGATCTAACCCCAGCAGTTGATGAGCAGTTCTTC
j_call: TRBJ2-5; clone_size: NA; d_call: NA; v_call: TRBV11-2; cdr3_aa: CASSAGHQETQYF; cdr3_nt: TGTGCCAGCAGCGCGGGACACCAAGAGACCCAGTACTTC
j_call: TRBJ1-6; clone_size: NA; d_call: NA; v_call: TRBV19; cdr3_aa: CASSTRQSSYNSPLHF; cdr3_nt: TGTGCCAGTAGTACCCGACAGAGCTCCTATAATTCACCCCTCCACTTT
j_call: TRBJ1-6; clone_size: NA; d_call: NA; v_call: TRBV27; cdr3_aa: CASSLGAGVNSPLHF; cdr3_nt: TGTGCCAGCAGTTTAGGAGCAGGGGTTAATTCACCCCTCCACTTT
j_call: TRBJ1-4; clone_size: NA; d_call: TRBD1; v_call: TRBV28; cdr3_aa: CASRPHRGRYEKLFF; cdr3_nt: TGTGCCAGCAGACCTCACAGGGGGAGATATGAAAAACTGTTTTTT
j_call: TRBJ1-1; clone_size: NA; d_call: NA; v_call: TRBV28; cdr3_aa: CASSLGGQGQGTEAFF; cdr3_nt: TGTGCCAGCAGTTTAGGCGGCCAGGGGCAGGGGACTGAAGCTTTCTTT
j_call: TRBJ2-1; clone_size: NA; d_call: NA; v_call: TRBV29-1; cdr3_aa: CSVEDTRTYNEQFF; cdr3_nt: TGCAGCGTTGAAGACACAAGGACATACAATGAGCAGTTCTTC
j_call: TRBJ1-1; clone_size: NA; d_call: NA; v_call: TRBV10-3; cdr3_aa: CAISESTVGTEAFF; cdr3_nt: TGTGCCATCAGTGAGTCTACAGTGGGCACTGAAGCTTTCTTT
j_call: TRBJ1-2; clone_size: few; d_call: NA; v_call: TRBV29-1; cdr3_aa: CSANGGEGDYGYTF; cdr3_nt: TGCAGCGCAAACGGTGGCGAAGGGGACTATGGCTACACCTTC
j_call: TRBJ2-1; clone_size: few; d_call: TRBD2; v_call: TRBV30; cdr3_aa: CAYSGSNYNEQFF; cdr3_nt: TGTGCCTATAGCGGGAGCAATTACAATGAGCAGTTCTTC
j_call: TRBJ1-1; clone_size: NA; d_call: TRBD1; v_call: TRBV6-5; cdr3_aa: CASSYSGQGYTEAFF; cdr3_nt: TGTGCCAGCAGTTACTCCGGACAGGGTTATACTGAAGCTTTCTTT
j_call: TRBJ1-3; clone_size: NA; d_call: TRBD1; v_call: TRBV2; cdr3_aa: CASKEDRVSGNTIYF; cdr3_nt: TGTGCCAGCAAAGAAGACAGGGTCTCTGGAAACACCATATATTTT
j_call: TRBJ2-1; clone_size: NA; d_call: NA; v_call: TRBV13; cdr3_aa: CASSLGGGSEQFF; cdr3_nt: TGTGCCAGCAGCTTAGGTGGGGGCAGTGAGCAGTTCTTC
j_call: TRBJ1-6; clone_size: NA; d_call: TRBD1; v_call: TRBV6-5; cdr3_aa: CASRRDSNSPLHF; cdr3_nt: TGTGCCAGCAGAAGGGACAGTAATTCACCCCTCCACTTT
j_call: TRBJ1-2; clone_size: NA; d_call: NA; v_call: TRBV24-1; cdr3_aa: CATRSDWGESYGYTF; cdr3_nt: TGTGCCACCCGATCCGACTGGGGGGAGAGCTATGGCTACACCTTC
j_call: TRBJ2-2; clone_size: NA; d_call: NA; v_call: TRBV21-1; cdr3_aa: CASSKGGRGLGALAGGPDTGELFF; cdr3_nt: TGTGCCAGCAGCAAAGGAGGACGGGGACTCGGGGCACTAGCGGGAGGGCCCGACACCGGGGAGCTGTTTTTT
j_call: TRBJ1-2; clone_size: NA; d_call: NA; v_call: TRBV4-1; cdr3_aa: CASSQALNNNYGYTF; cdr3_nt: TGCGCCAGCAGCCAAGCCCTTAACAATAACTATGGCTACACCTTC
j_call: TRBJ2-7; clone_size: NA; d_call: NA; v_call: TRBV10-3; cdr3_aa: CAIGTETYEQYF; cdr3_nt: TGTGCCATCGGTACTGAGACCTACGAGCAGTACTTC
j_call: TRBJ2-7; clone_size: NA; d_call: NA; v_call: TRBV23-1; cdr3_aa: CASSRQKKYF; cdr3_nt: TGCGCCAGCAGTCGTCAGAAGAAGTACTTC
j_call: TRBJ2-2; clone_size: NA; d_call: TRBD2; v_call: TRBV27; cdr3_aa: CASSSHIAGTTGELFF; cdr3_nt: TGTGCCAGCAGTTCTCATATAGCGGGCACCACCGGGGAGCTGTTTTTT
j_call: TRBJ2-2; clone_size: NA; d_call: TRBD2; v_call: TRBV7-8; cdr3_aa: CASSFGMGLAATGELFF; cdr3_nt: TGTGCCAGCAGCTTTGGGATGGGACTAGCGGCGACCGGGGAGCTGTTTTTT
j_call: TRBJ2-1; clone_size: once; d_call: NA; v_call: TRBV5-1; cdr3_aa: CASSLIRIRDTRSNEQFF; cdr3_nt: TGCGCCAGCAGCTTAATAAGGATCCGGGACACACGGTCCAATGAGCAGTTCTTC